These 21 T cell receptor beta chains share one sample of origin, sequenced in a study of shared clonotypes between healthy human individuals. Sequencing was performed with immunoSEQ multiplex PCR; in TCRdb, only in-frame clones are kept and a portion is missing. The sample has about 490,000 clones, around 80% seen once. The sequencing sample was made of PBMCs. The receptors were sampled from a woman between 40 and 55 years old in good health. Some clones in this sample may be carry-over from other donors' samples.

This chain connects TRBV7-3 to TRBJ1-1; D is uncertain. Germline-derived CDR1 and CDR2 are SGHTA and FQGTGA. This CDR3 region has 13 residues. Trimming took off 8 bases at V and 4 bases at J, with 14 bases between the two ends. In DNA, the CDR3 is TGTGCCAGCCGCCGAGTAGAAGGCACTGAAGCTTTCTTT. It encodes CASRRVEGTEAFF.

The chain is built from TRBV19 and TRBJ2-1; 9 nucleotides align to TRBD1. Germline values: CDR1 LNHDA, CDR2 SQIVND (reference sequence). J lost 1 base, V lost 5 bases, and 6 bases had no gene match. This CDR3 is 16 amino acids long. The CDR3 sequence is CASSRKTGGSYNEQFF. In nucleotides, the CDR3 is TGTGCCAGTAGTCGTAAGACAGGGGGATCCTACAATGAGCAGTTCTTC.

This clone was observed a single time. The chain links TRBV19 to TRBJ2-3, with 8 bases lining up with TRBD1. The germline CDR1 and CDR2 sequences are LNHDA and SQIVND (reference sequence). The V gene end was trimmed by 10 bases and the J gene end by 1 base; junction bases not matched to a gene: 7. CDR3 size: 14 residues. CDR3 sequence (DNA): TGTGCCACCCGGCCGGGACAGGGCACAGATACGCAGTATTTT. It translates to CATRPGQGTDTQYF.

The rearrangement joins TRBV4-2 to TRBJ2-2; D might be TRBD2 (6 bases). The CDR3 covers 17 residues. CDR1 and CDR2 (germline): LGHNA, YNFKEQ. V lost 1 base to trimming and J lost 0 bases, with 12 bases between them. The CDR3 bases are TGTGCCAGCAGCCAAGTACGTAGCGGAGCGAACACCGGGGAGCTGTTTTTT. Amino acids: CASSQVRSGANTGELFF.

The J gene is TRBJ2-3, the V gene TRBV2; no clear D gene. In germline, CDR1 is SNHLY, CDR2 FYNNEI. The CDR3 consists of 15 residues. Trimming pared 7 bases from V and 0 bases from J, leaving 14 bases between. This chain's CDR3 is CASKVWSTSTDTQYF. The CDR3 bases are TGTGCCAGCAAGGTTTGGTCAACTAGCACAGATACGCAGTATTTT.

This clone was picked up one time. This chain uses TRBV28 with TRBJ2-2, with D unclear. V was trimmed by 2 bases and J by 6 bases, leaving 7 bases between them. There are 13 residues in the CDR3. Germline V lookup: CDR1 MDHEN, CDR2 SYDVKM. DNA of the CDR3: TGTGCCAGCAGTTTAATTCCCGCCGGGGAGCTGTTTTTT. Protein sequence: CASSLIPAGELFF.

The V gene is TRBV10-1, the J gene TRBJ2-5, with 13 bases that match TRBD2. With 6 bases clipped from V and 5 bases from J, the junction kept 9 bases outside the gene matches. The CDR3 runs to 16 residues. CDR1 and CDR2 from the germline V gene are WNHNN and SYGVQD (reference sequence). CDR3 sequence reads: CASRFWTSGSGETQYF. CDR3 bases: TGCGCCAGCAGGTTCTGGACTAGCGGGAGCGGGGAGACCCAGTACTTC.

The chain carries TRBV6-1 and TRBJ1-2; 8 nucleotides line up with TRBD1. CDR3 length: 16 amino acids. Trimming removed 4 bases from V and 0 bases from J; junction bases left unmatched: 7. Germline CDR1 reads MNHNS; CDR2 reads SASEGT. This chain's CDR3 is CASSVSQGAPNYGYTF. The CDR3 bases are TGTGCCAGCAGTGTTTCCCAGGGGGCCCCTAACTATGGCTACACCTTC.

The chain links TRBV28 to TRBJ2-1, with TRBD1 matching 9 bases. The CDR3 covers 16 residues. Germline CDR1 and CDR2: MDHEN and SYDVKM. Germline trimming cut 3 bases from V and 8 bases from J; bases unmatched to any gene: 11. The CDR3 DNA reads as TGTGCCAGCAGTTTCCTCCGGGACAGGGCTCTCGATGAGCAGTTCTTC. This encodes CASSFLRDRALDEQFF.

This rearrangement joins TRBV5-1 to TRBJ2-1; the D gene is possibly TRBD1 (5 bases). CDR3 length: 12 residues. The V end was cut by 10 bases, the J end by 2 bases, with 10 bases between. The germline gives CDR1 SGHRS, CDR2 YFSETQ. This CDR3 reads CASRQTYNEQFF. CDR3 in DNA: TGCGCCTCGAGACAGACCTACAATGAGCAGTTCTTC.

This clone was seen at least ten times. The gene calls are TRBV28 and TRBJ1-5; 9 bases match TRBD1. From germline, CDR1 is MDHEN and CDR2 SYDVKM. This CDR3 spans 15 amino acids. J lost 9 bases, V lost 2 bases, and 8 bases had no gene match. The CDR3 coding sequence is TGTGCCAGCAGTTTAGGACAGGGGACAGCTGGGCCCCAGCATTTT. It codes for CASSLGQGTAGPQHF.

The chain recombines TRBV9 with TRBJ2-7; the D is unclear. Trimming removed 3 bases from V and 5 bases from J, with 15 bases in between. The CDR3 loop spans 14 amino acids. Looked up from germline, CDR1 is SGDLS and CDR2 is YYNGEE. CDR3 residues: CASSGPRGFNEQYF. CDR3 in DNA: TGTGCCAGCAGCGGCCCGCGTGGGTTTAACGAGCAGTACTTC.

A few counts support this clone. The chain combines TRBV5-5 with TRBJ1-1; D not resolved. Germline CDR1 and CDR2: SGHKS and YYEKEE (reference sequence). Trimming took 1 base from V and 1 from J, leaving 8 bases between them. CDR3 length: 14 amino acids. Written as DNA, the CDR3 is TGTGCCAGCAGCTTGAGGGTGGGGAACACTGAAGCTTTCTTT. Translated: CASSLRVGNTEAFF.

This clone was seen just once. This chain joins TRBV11-2 and TRBJ2-5; 11 bases align to TRBD2. J lost 5 bases, V lost 5 bases, and 13 bases had no gene match. This CDR3 has 17 residues. Germline CDR1 reads SGHAT; CDR2 reads FQNNGV. The CDR3 here is CASSIPLAGGPWETQYF. The CDR3 bases are TGTGCCAGCAGCATTCCTTTAGCGGGAGGGCCTTGGGAGACCCAGTACTTC. The full variable domain, its missing parts supplied by reference TRBV11-2 and TRBJ2-5, is EAGVAQSPRYKIIEKRQSVAFWCNPISGHATLYWYQQILGQGPKLLIQFQNNGVVDDSQLPKDRFSAERLKGVDSTLKIQPAKLEDSAVYLCASSIPLAGGPWETQYFGPGTRLLVL.

This clone was detected a few times. The chain combines TRBV5-1 with TRBJ1-1, with a weak D call TRBD1 (5 bases). CDR3 size: 16 residues. Germline V gene data show CDR1 as SGHRS and CDR2 as YFSETQ. Between the trimmed V and J ends, which lost 2 bases and 3 bases, there was a span of 17 bases. CDR3: CASSLNIWGEDTEAFF. CDR3 bases: TGCGCCAGCAGCTTAAATATCTGGGGCGAGGACACTGAAGCTTTCTTT.

In its sample, this clone was seen a few times. The CDR3 DNA sequence: TGTGCCAGTATGAGGGGGATTGATTACAATGAGCAGTTCTTC. Translating it yields CASMRGIDYNEQFF. The rearrangement joins TRBV6-5 to TRBJ2-1, with TRBD1 as a possible D gene (6 bases). V lost 9 bases to trimming and J lost 4 bases, with 16 bases between them. Per the germline V gene, CDR1 is MNHEY and CDR2 is SVGAGI. This CDR3 has 14 residues.

The chain joins TRBV11-3 to TRBJ2-1; unclear D gene. CDR3 length: 13 residues. Trimming left V 0 bases short and J 3 bases short, with 3 bases between. Germline values: CDR1 SGHNT, CDR2 YENEEA. The CDR3 sequence: CASSLDDYNEQFF. Here the CDR3 DNA reads TGTGCCAGCAGCTTAGATGACTACAATGAGCAGTTCTTC.

This rearrangement joins TRBV30 to TRBJ2-1; TRBD2 is a possible D gene (5 bases). The CDR3 totals 14 residues. Between the trimmed V and J ends, which lost 2 bases and 2 bases, there was a span of 10 bases. The germline CDR1 and CDR2 sequences are GTSNPN and SVGIG (reference sequence). This CDR3 reads CAWSNGVPYNEQFF. The CDR3 coding sequence is TGTGCCTGGAGTAACGGGGTTCCCTACAATGAGCAGTTCTTC.

The rearrangement links TRBV7-3 to TRBJ2-3; 12 bases are a match to TRBD2. With V trimmed by 5 bases and J by 3 bases, 6 bases remained unmatched. CDR1 is SGHTA and CDR2 is FQGTGA in the germline V gene. The CDR3 consists of 16 residues. The CDR3 coding sequence is TGTGCCAGCAGCATGACTAGCGGGAGATTAACAGATACGCAGTATTTT. This sequence encodes CASSMTSGRLTDTQYF.

The chain employs TRBV6-1 and TRBJ1-5; no clear D gene. The V gene lost 0 bases and the J gene lost 7 bases, with 16 bases spanning the gap. The germline V gene encodes CDR1 MNHNS and CDR2 SASEGT. The CDR3 runs to 16 residues. CDR3 sequence reads: CASSEAGNGLRQPQHF. As DNA, the CDR3 is TGTGCCAGCAGTGAAGCCGGAAATGGGCTAAGGCAGCCCCAGCATTTT.

The genes are TRBV11-2 and TRBJ2-5; 7 nucleotides align to TRBD2. Germline trimming cut 4 bases from V and 0 bases from J; bases unmatched to any gene: 17. Germline assignment: CDR1 SGHAT and CDR2 FQNNGV. The CDR3 contains 19 residues. The CDR3: CASSWGGWASGKDQETQYF. The DNA for the CDR3 is TGTGCCAGCAGCTGGGGTGGTTGGGCTAGCGGTAAAGACCAAGAGACCCAGTACTTC.